Following are 23 T cell receptor beta chains from one sample sequenced in a study of T cells after somatic rescue of genetic block. The assay was immunoSEQ multiplex PCR, and TCRdb's table has in-frame clones only and misses some. Here the sample spans about 67,000 clones, about 91% being singletons. Sequenced input: peripheral blood mononuclear cells (PBMCs). These receptors all come from a man aged 40-55 years.

The chain is built from TRBV19 and TRBJ1-5, with 10 bases that match TRBD1. Trimming cost V 3 bases and J 1 base; bases outside gene matches: 3. The length of the CDR3 is 16 residues. The germline CDR1 and CDR2 sequences are LNHDA and SQIVND (reference sequence). CDR3 DNA sequence: TGTGCCAGTAGTATTGGACAGGGGGTGAGCAATCAGCCCCAGCATTTT. Amino acid sequence: CASSIGQGVSNQPQHF.

The V call is TRBV27, the J call TRBJ2-5; 10 nucleotides align to TRBD1. The length of the CDR3 is 13 residues. Germline lookup yields CDR1 MNHEY and CDR2 SMNVEV (reference sequence). The trim removed 10 bases at V and 4 bases at J, leaving 6 bases unmatched. The CDR3 region is CANPGQGTETQYF. CDR3 coding DNA: TGTGCCAACCCGGGACAGGGGACAGAGACCCAGTACTTC.

J is TRBJ2-7 and V is TRBV6-5, with 10 bases lining up with TRBD1. Germline trimming cut 7 bases from V and 6 bases from J; bases unmatched to any gene: 3. The CDR3 has 12 residues. Germline V gene sequence: CDR1 MNHEY, CDR2 SVGAGI. In nucleotides, the CDR3 is TGTGCCAGCAAAGACAGGGGGCGCGAGCAGTACTTC. Translation: CASKDRGREQYF.

V gene TRBV4-2 combines with J gene TRBJ1-2; D not resolved. Germline V gene sequence: CDR1 LGHNA, CDR2 YNFKEQ. V was shortened by 0 bases and J by 2 bases, with 13 bases between the two germline ends. This CDR3 region has 16 residues. CDR3 residues: CASSQDLLAPNYGYTF. The CDR3 bases are TGTGCCAGCAGCCAAGATCTTCTGGCACCCAACTATGGCTACACCTTC.

V and J are TRBV7-2 and TRBJ2-1; 8 bases fit TRBD2. The J segment lost 0 bases and the V segment lost 1 base, leaving 2 bases of the junction unmatched. Germline CDR1 SGHTA, CDR2 FQGNSA. This CDR3 is built from 16 residues. The CDR3 coding sequence is TGTGCCAGCAGCTTAGGGAGCGGGAGCTCCTACAATGAGCAGTTCTTC. Protein sequence: CASSLGSGSSYNEQFF.

The rearrangement uses TRBV6-4 and TRBJ2-1, with TRBD2 matching over 13 bases. This CDR3 has 18 amino acids. Germline V gives CDR1 MRHNA, CDR2 SNTAGT. V shed 2 bases, J shed 0 bases, and the junction held 4 bases outside the gene matches. The chain's CDR3 is CASSDGTSGANSYNEQFF. The CDR3 DNA sequence: TGTGCCAGCAGTGACGGGACTAGCGGGGCAAACTCCTACAATGAGCAGTTCTTC.

The chain recombines TRBV7-6 with TRBJ1-2; no reliable D call. The CDR3 sequence is 14 residues long. V lost 5 bases and J lost 0, with 10 bases in between. The V gene's germline CDR1 is SGHVS and CDR2 FNYEAQ. CDR3 sequence: CASSLGGSNYGYTF. CDR3 sequence (DNA): TGTGCCAGCAGCCTCGGCGGGTCTAACTATGGCTACACCTTC.

This chain uses TRBV25-1 with TRBJ2-7; D is unresolved. The germline V and J ends were trimmed by 1 base and 4 bases, with 11 bases remaining between them. The germline V gene has CDR1 MGHDK and CDR2 SYGVNS. The CDR3 is made up of 14 amino acids. CDR3 protein: CASSEWQEPYEQYF. The CDR3 DNA sequence: TGTGCCAGCAGTGAATGGCAGGAGCCATACGAGCAGTACTTC.

This clone was seen once. The chain uses TRBV5-5 and TRBJ2-4; the D is unclear. CDR3 size: 13 residues. Germline V gives CDR1 SGHKS, CDR2 YYEKEE (reference sequence). V was pared by 4 bases and J by 6 bases, with 11 bases between. The CDR3 DNA reads TGTGCCAGCAGCCACCCTCACCTAAACATTCAGTACTTC. This encodes CASSHPHLNIQYF.

This chain links TRBV13 with TRBJ1-1; no firm D call. Germline CDR1 reads PRHDT; CDR2 reads FYEKMQ (reference sequence). This CDR3 comprises 15 residues. The V end was cut by 1 base, the J end by 1 base, with 10 bases between. CDR3 protein: CASSLDGLSNTEAFF. The CDR3 DNA reads as TGTGCCAGCAGCTTAGATGGTCTCTCGAACACTGAAGCTTTCTTT.

The rearrangement links TRBV7-2 to TRBJ2-2; TRBD1 aligns across 9 bases. Trimming cost V 5 bases and J 5 bases; bases outside gene matches: 15. Germline-derived CDR1 and CDR2 are SGHTA and FQGNSA. The CDR3 has 18 amino acids. The CDR3 DNA follows: TGTGCCAGCAGCACACCCGCCGGGACAGGGTTGCGTACCGGGGAGCTGTTTTTT. Translating it yields CASSTPAGTGLRTGELFF.

This chain uses TRBV6-1 with TRBJ2-5, with a possible D match to TRBD2 (5 bases). The DNA matches TRBJ2-7 better at its end, which makes the J call doubtful. The CDR3 covers 14 residues. Looked up from germline, CDR1 is MNHNS and CDR2 is SASEGT. CDR3 sequence (DNA): TGTGCCAGCAGTGGTGAGGGATTCTCCTACGAGCAGTACTTC. Translated: CASSGEGFSYEQYF.

The chain couples TRBV5-1 to TRBJ2-3; TRBD2 aligns across 8 bases. The CDR3 is 15 amino acids. The trim removed 2 bases at V and 1 base at J, leaving 3 bases unmatched. Germline loops: CDR1 SGHRS, CDR2 YFSETQ. CDR3 residues: CASSLSTSGTDTQYF. CDR3 in DNA: TGCGCCAGCAGCTTATCGACTAGCGGCACAGATACGCAGTATTTT.

The gene calls are TRBV6-5 and TRBJ1-1; D remains unclear. The CDR3 is 14 amino acids. The V gene's germline CDR1 is MNHEY and CDR2 SVGAGI. The V and J ends lost 6 bases and 4 bases respectively, with 15 bases between them. The CDR3 coding sequence is TGTGCCAGCAGACCGACGGGCGGGTCCACTGAAGCTTTCTTT. Encoded protein: CASRPTGGSTEAFF.

The rearrangement uses TRBV6-5 and TRBJ1-5; possible D gene TRBD1, 6 bases. Germline V gene sequence: CDR1 MNHEY, CDR2 SVGAGI. The CDR3 length is 13 residues. The V and J ends lost 5 bases and 4 bases respectively, with 9 bases between them. CDR3 residues: CASSRQANQPQHF. In nucleotides, the CDR3 is TGTGCCAGCAGTCGACAGGCGAATCAGCCCCAGCATTTT.

The chain employs TRBV20-1 and TRBJ2-7; unclear D gene. The germline CDR1 and CDR2 sequences are DFQATT and SNEGSKA (reference sequence). With 5 bases removed from V and 3 bases from J, the gap between germline ends came to 5 bases. This CDR3 contains 10 residues. The CDR3 loop reads CSAQNYEQYF. In DNA form, the CDR3 reads TGCAGTGCTCAGAACTACGAGCAGTACTTC.

The chain joins TRBV18 to TRBJ1-2; 8 nucleotides agree with TRBD1. After removal of 0 bases from V and 4 bases from J, the junction contained 4 bases not matched to a gene. The germline V gene has CDR1 KGHSH and CDR2 LQKENI. The CDR3 length is 15 residues. CDR3 sequence: CASSPPRTGIYGYTF. CDR3 sequence (DNA): TGTGCCAGCTCACCACCGAGGACAGGGATCTATGGCTACACCTTC.

CDR3 loop: CASSSTSGGAKFF. CDR3 DNA: TGTGCCAGCAGCTCGACTAGCGGGGGGGCCAAGTTCTTC. This chain joins TRBV5-5 and TRBJ2-1, with 14 bases matching TRBD2. Looked up from germline, CDR1 is SGHKS and CDR2 is YYEKEE (reference sequence). V gave up 3 bases and J gave up 14 bases; unmatched junction bases: 4. CDR3 length equals 13 residues.

V is TRBV4-1 and J is TRBJ1-6, with D perhaps TRBD1 (5 bases). The germline V gene encodes CDR1 MGHRA and CDR2 YSYEKL. The CDR3 contains 14 residues. The ends were cut back, 1 base at V and 9 bases at J, with 10 bases in the middle. The CDR3 nucleotides read TGCGCCAGCAGCCAAGGGATCAGGGCTTCACCCCTCCACTTT. Translated: CASSQGIRASPLHF.

This chain links TRBV10-1 with TRBJ2-7; tentative D call: TRBD2 (6 bases). CDR1 WNHNN and CDR2 SYGVQD come from the germline V gene (reference sequence). Trimming took 3 bases from V and 6 from J, leaving 9 bases between them. This CDR3 spans 12 amino acids. CDR3 DNA: TGCGCCAGCAGTGAACGGAGGGGCGAGCAGTACTTC. Translation gives CASSERRGEQYF.

The V gene is TRBV10-3, the J gene TRBJ1-1; the match to TRBD1 covers 9 bases. Unmatched junction bases numbered 13, after V lost 4 bases and J lost 4 bases. This CDR3 comprises 17 residues. Germline loops: CDR1 ENHRY, CDR2 SYGVKD. As DNA, the CDR3 is TGTGCCATCAGTGTAACAGGGGGCGCGGGGATAGGCACTGAAGCTTTCTTT. Encoded protein: CAISVTGGAGIGTEAFF.

The gene calls are TRBV30 and TRBJ2-1; TRBD1 aligns across 10 bases. V dropped 2 bases and J dropped 2; count of bases not matched to a gene: 3. There are 15 residues in the CDR3. From germline, CDR1 is GTSNPN and CDR2 SVGIG (reference sequence). This CDR3 reads CAWSLGQGAYNEQFF. CDR3 in DNA: TGTGCCTGGAGTCTAGGACAGGGGGCCTACAATGAGCAGTTCTTC.

CDR3 residues: CASSFTGSYGYTF. The CDR3 nucleotides read TGTGCCAGCAGCTTTACAGGCTCCTATGGCTACACCTTC. The rearrangement links TRBV7-9 to TRBJ1-2, with D maybe TRBD1 (5 bases). V lost 3 bases and J 4 bases, leaving 9 bases between the germline ends. CDR1 and CDR2 (germline): SEHNR, FQNEAQ (reference sequence). This CDR3 comprises 13 residues.